This T cell receptor (beta chain) comes out of a study of blood T cell repertoires in COVID-19. Background on the study: Specimens from acute and convalescent COVID-19 originated in the United States, Italy and Spain.

Germline values: CDR1 MNHEY, CDR2 SVGAGI. Trimming at V came to 5 bases and at J to 4 bases, leaving 8 bases not matched to a gene. The CDR3 runs to 15 residues. Per the original data handling: Counts of nucleated cells, estimated from reference gene primer amplification, were obtained. Libraries were prepared by immunoSEQ multiplex PCR; TCRdb keeps only in-frame clonotypes and omits some of them. D and trimming come from the DNA, and the V and J calls and clone size come from that table. The sample includes about 90,000 clones, approximately 80% seen only once; the top ten take 3% to 4%. The rearrangement uses TRBV6-5 and TRBJ1-1, with 9 nucleotides matching TRBD1. This TCR came from a man in his fifties with acute or convalescent COVID-19. The source material was peripheral blood. The CDR3 DNA reads TGTGCCAGCAGTCCTACAGGGGGCCGGGGCACTGAAGCTTTCTTT. This encodes CASSPTGGRGTEAFF.